The entry that follows covers one T cell receptor beta chain sequence. Its antigen remains unidentified. The sample comes from a study of Ad26.COV2.S vaccination and SARS-CoV-2 variants. Study information: Intramuscularly, Ad26.COV2.S was given either once or twice, 56 days apart.

The germline V gene has CDR1 LNHDA and CDR2 SQIVND (reference sequence). V lost 1 base, J lost 1 base, and 12 bases lay in between. This CDR3 comprises 16 residues. Libraries were prepared by immunoSEQ multiplex PCR; TCRdb keeps only in-frame clonotypes and omits some of them. The profile shows about 500,000 clones, roughly nine tenths of them singletons. Described treatment: roughly 19 received Ad26.COV2.S at low or high dose, single or two shots; roughly five received placebo; per-sample allocation not given. Sampling occurred on day 63 after the first vaccine or placebo injection. Whole-study results and caveats: In TCR breadth and depth analyses, total T cell responses may have been underestimated.

This sample comprised peripheral blood, obtained in a trial of Ad26.COV2.S vaccine versus placebo. The J gene is TRBJ2-3, the V gene TRBV19, with D tentatively TRBD2 (7 bases). This TCR was recovered from a person between 18 and 60 years old who received the Ad26.COV2.S COVID-19 vaccine or a placebo. CDR3 region: CASSIGGRGGTDTQYF. DNA for the CDR3: TGTGCCAGTAGTATAGGAGGGAGGGGGGGCACAGATACGCAGTATTTT. Complete variable domain (other parts from reference TRBV19 and TRBJ2-3): DGGITQSPKYLFRKEGQNVTLSCEQNLNHDAMYWYRQDPGQGLRLIYYSQIVNDFQKGDIAEGYSVSREKKESFPLTVTSAQKNPTAFYLCASSIGGRGGTDTQYFGPGTRLTVL.